A single sample is the source of the 28 T cell receptor beta chains below, sequenced in a study of T cell repertoires in cytomegalovirus infection. From the reads, TCRdb called clonotypes with MiXCR, one entry per CDR3 protein. The sample gives fewer than 550,000 distinct CDR3 sequences, approximately 31% of which show up once; approximately 13% is in the top ten. The sequencing input was PBMCs. The source is a human donor in good health (CMV status not recorded). Some clones in this sample may be carry-over from other donors' samples.

J is TRBJ2-2 and V is TRBV5-4; tentatively, D is TRBD1 (6 bases). Germline V gene data show CDR1 as SGHNT and CDR2 as YYREEE (reference sequence). There are 16 residues in the CDR3. Between the trimmed V and J ends, which lost 4 bases and 0 bases, there was a span of 13 bases. The CDR3 is CASSPVHRANTGELFF. Here the CDR3 DNA reads TGTGCCAGCAGCCCGGTCCACAGGGCGAACACCGGGGAGCTGTTTTTT.

V gene TRBV6-1 combines with J gene TRBJ2-7; D not resolved. V was shortened by 5 bases and J by 3 bases, with 11 bases between the two germline ends. This CDR3 is built from 13 residues. Germline assignment: CDR1 MNHNS and CDR2 SASEGT. The chain's CDR3 is CASSPPASYEQYF. In nucleotides, the CDR3 is TGTGCCAGCAGTCCGCCCGCCAGCTACGAGCAGTACTTC.

The sample holds a few counts of this clonotype. The chain links TRBV7-2 to TRBJ1-2; D remains ambiguous. The CDR3 totals 16 residues. Germline V gives CDR1 SGHTA, CDR2 FQGNSA. Trimming took 5 bases from V and 0 from J, leaving 16 bases between them. CDR3 amino acids: CASSPPGPESNYGYTF. CDR3 in DNA: TGTGCCAGCAGCCCTCCCGGACCCGAGTCTAACTATGGCTACACCTTC.

The chain is built from TRBV20-1 and TRBJ1-3; tentative D call: TRBD1 (5 bases). The germline V and J ends were trimmed by 4 bases and 0 bases, with 13 bases remaining between them. CDR3 length: 15 amino acids. Germline assignment: CDR1 DFQATT and CDR2 SNEGSKA (reference sequence). This CDR3 reads CSATQGFFSGNTIYF. The CDR3 bases are TGCAGTGCTACCCAGGGCTTCTTCTCTGGAAACACCATATATTTT.

This clonotype was seen repeatedly, ten times or more. The rearrangement joins TRBV7-8 to TRBJ2-1; TRBD1 is a possible D gene (5 bases). Trimming took 5 bases from V and 11 from J, leaving 19 bases between them. The germline gives CDR1 SGHVS, CDR2 FQNEAQ. CDR3 size: 14 residues. Here the CDR3 reads CASSPPTSGQQQFF. The CDR3 nucleotides read TGTGCCAGCAGCCCACCAACTTCAGGACAACAGCAGTTCTTC.

The V and J genes are TRBV2 and TRBJ2-1; 10 bases line up with TRBD2. Germline loops: CDR1 SNHLY, CDR2 FYNNEI. V lost 7 bases, J lost 5 bases, and 8 bases stayed unmatched. The CDR3 contains 15 residues. CDR3 sequence (DNA): TGTGCCAGCACCTTGCTAGCGGGGGATCACAATGAGCAGTTCTTC. This gives the protein CASTLLAGDHNEQFF.

This clonotype was counted a few times. CDR3: CASSEIDEQFF. CDR3 nucleotides: TGTGCCAGCAGTGAGATCGATGAGCAGTTCTTC. The chain carries TRBV6-1 and TRBJ2-1, with no clear D. The ends were cut back, 3 bases at V and 8 bases at J, with 5 bases in the middle. From germline, CDR1 is MNHNS and CDR2 SASEGT. This CDR3 has 11 residues.

In its sample, this clonotype was seen a few times. This sequence joins TRBV19 and TRBJ2-6, with D tentatively TRBD1 or TRBD2 (6 bases each). V lost 8 bases to trimming and J lost 3 bases, with 20 bases between them. Germline values: CDR1 LNHDA, CDR2 SQIVND (reference sequence). This CDR3 spans 17 amino acids. The CDR3 is CASRRGRGTFGANVLTF. The DNA for the CDR3 is TGTGCCAGTCGGCGGGGCAGGGGTACGTTTGGGGCCAACGTCCTGACTTTC.

This clonotype has a handful of counts. The rearrangement joins TRBV9 to TRBJ1-6; D is possibly TRBD1 (6 bases). The CDR3 is 15 amino acids. Germline V gene data show CDR1 as SGDLS and CDR2 as YYNGEE. Trimming shortened V by 0 bases and J by 5 bases, and 9 bases separated the two germline ends. CDR3 coding DNA: TGTGCCAGCAGCGTAGCAGGGGCGGATAATTCACCCCTCCACTTT. Residues: CASSVAGADNSPLHF.

This chain links TRBV29-1 with TRBJ1-4; 8 nucleotides agree with TRBD1. Trimming took 7 bases from V and 8 from J; bases not matched to a gene: 12. There are 14 residues in the CDR3. From germline, CDR1 is SQVTM and CDR2 ANQGSEA. The DNA for the CDR3 is TGCAGCGCGCGACCGGACAGGGATGGAGAAAAACTGTTTTTT. Amino acids: CSARPDRDGEKLFF.

In its sample, this clonotype was seen a few times. The chain carries TRBV6-1 and TRBJ2-5; D is possibly TRBD1 or TRBD2 (5 bases each). The CDR3 runs to 17 residues. Trimming removed 7 bases at V and 2 bases at J, with 23 bases between. CDR1 is MNHNS, CDR2 SASEGT, per germline. The DNA for the CDR3 is TGTGCCAGCATACCCCCGGGACGAAGAGACCGACAAGAGACCCAGTACTTC. Amino acids: CASIPPGRRDRQETQYF.

This clonotype has ten or more counts. The J gene is TRBJ1-1, the V gene TRBV7-6; D is uncertain. The CDR3 runs 13 residues. Germline V gene lookup returns CDR1 SGHVS and CDR2 FNYEAQ. The V gene lost 7 bases and the J gene lost 5 bases, with 14 bases spanning the gap. The DNA of the CDR3 is TGTGCCAGCACCTCTCGTTTAGGGACTGAAGCTTTCTTT. Translated: CASTSRLGTEAFF.

The V call is TRBV6-1, the J call TRBJ1-5; 10 bases agree with TRBD1. The CDR3 contains 16 residues. The V gene's germline CDR1 is MNHNS and CDR2 SASEGT. The J segment lost 0 bases and the V segment lost 5 bases, leaving 4 bases of the junction unmatched. The CDR3 DNA reads TGTGCCAGCAGTTCGGGACAGGGGAATAGCAATCAGCCCCAGCATTTT. Amino acid sequence: CASSSGQGNSNQPQHF.

This clonotype came up a few times. The chain recombines TRBV19 with TRBJ2-5, with D perhaps TRBD2 (5 bases). Between the trimmed V and J ends, which lost 3 bases and 5 bases, there was a span of 13 bases. Germline values: CDR1 LNHDA, CDR2 SQIVND (reference sequence). This CDR3 is built from 14 residues. The CDR3 nucleotides read TGTGCCAGTAGTATGATTGGTGGCGGGGAGACCCAGTACTTC. Its translation: CASSMIGGGETQYF.

The chain recombines TRBV6-2 or TRBV6-3 with TRBJ1-5; D call uncertain. V dropped 5 bases and J dropped 0 bases, with 8 bases sitting between them. This CDR3 region has 14 residues. Germline values: CDR1 MNHEY, CDR2 SVGEGT. The CDR3 DNA follows: TGTGCCAGCAGTCGGGGATATAGCAATCAGCCCCAGCATTTT. It specifies CASSRGYSNQPQHF.

The chain links TRBV19 to TRBJ2-7; D unresolved. V lost 3 bases and J lost 6, with 21 bases in between. Looked up from germline, CDR1 is LNHDA and CDR2 is SQIVND (reference sequence). The CDR3 is made up of 16 amino acids. This CDR3 reads CASSILSPTGTAEQYF. Here the CDR3 DNA reads TGTGCCAGTAGTATCCTAAGTCCCACTGGAACGGCCGAGCAGTACTTC.

The gene calls are TRBV3-1 and TRBJ2-3; 8 positions agree with TRBD1. This CDR3 is built from 17 residues. CDR1 is LGHDT, CDR2 YNNKEL, per germline (reference sequence). The V segment lost 2 bases and the J segment 4 bases; nucleotides outside the gene matches: 11. CDR3 DNA sequence: TGTGCCAGCAGCCAAATTAGGACAGGGAATTTCGCAGATACGCAGTATTTT. Amino acid sequence: CASSQIRTGNFADTQYF.

The chain combines TRBV6-1 with TRBJ1-1; D unclear. From germline, CDR1 is MNHNS and CDR2 SASEGT. V lost 8 bases and J 0 bases, leaving 19 bases between the germline ends. The CDR3 runs 16 residues. The CDR3 loop is CASQIQLTQVNTEAFF. The CDR3, as DNA: TGTGCCAGCCAGATCCAACTAACTCAGGTGAACACTGAAGCTTTCTTT.

The chain links TRBV10-2 to TRBJ1-5, with D possibly TRBD1 on 5 matching bases. Trimming shortened V by 8 bases and J by 3 bases, and 11 bases separated the two germline ends. Germline loops: CDR1 WSHSY, CDR2 SAAADI. The CDR3 has 13 amino acids. The CDR3 DNA sequence: TGCGCCAGCCATGACAGCCTCAATCAGCCCCAGCATTTT. It yields the protein CASHDSLNQPQHF.

The V call is TRBV2, the J call TRBJ2-1; D uncertain. Per the germline V gene, CDR1 is SNHLY and CDR2 is FYNNEI. The germline V and J ends were trimmed by 0 bases and 3 bases, with 9 bases remaining between them. The CDR3 consists of 15 residues. The CDR3 here is CASSEAGLNYNEQFF. CDR3 coding DNA: TGTGCCAGCAGTGAAGCAGGGTTAAACTACAATGAGCAGTTCTTC.

The genes are TRBV6-2 or TRBV6-3 and TRBJ2-1; 7 nucleotides line up with TRBD1. Germline V gene data show CDR1 as MNHEY and CDR2 as SVGEGT. The CDR3 is 15 amino acids. V lost 6 bases to trimming and J lost 6 bases; unmatched junction nucleotides: 11. CDR3 DNA sequence: TGTGCCAGCAGCCCCCTCGACAGGGCTCTCAATGAGCAGTTCTTC. It translates to CASSPLDRALNEQFF.

This clonotype was seen at least ten times. The chain is built from TRBV19 and TRBJ2-1; perhaps TRBD1 as D (6 bases). V was pared by 4 bases and J by 9 bases, with 7 bases between. CDR3 length: 11 residues. CDR1 is LNHDA and CDR2 is SQIVND in the germline V gene (reference sequence). The CDR3 region is CASSTGVEQFF. The CDR3 nucleotides are TGTGCCAGTAGTACAGGGGTTGAGCAGTTCTTC.

This clonotype was seen a few times. The gene calls are TRBV19 and TRBJ1-6; D is undetermined. Germline CDR1 LNHDA, CDR2 SQIVND (reference sequence). Deletions cut 6 bases from V and 5 bases from J, with 11 bases between. The CDR3 covers 14 residues. In DNA form, the CDR3 reads TGTGCCAGTAGACCCAGACGGAATAATTCACCCCTCCACTTT. Translated: CASRPRRNNSPLHF. Combining the CDR3 with reference TRBV19 and TRBJ1-6 gives the whole variable domain DGGITQSPKYLFRKEGQNVTLSCEQNLNHDAMYWYRQDPGQGLRLIYYSQIVNDFQKGDIAEGYSVSREKKESFPLTVTSAQKNPTAFYLCASRPRRNNSPLHFGNGTRLTVT.

This clonotype has only a few counts. The chain joins TRBV7-2 to TRBJ2-2; no firm D call. The CDR3 is 12 residues long. V was shortened by 8 bases and J by 6 bases, with 10 bases between the two germline ends. Germline V gives CDR1 SGHTA, CDR2 FQGNSA. CDR3 in amino acids: CASRKVAGELFF. The DNA for the CDR3 is TGTGCCAGCCGGAAGGTCGCCGGGGAGCTGTTTTTT.

Turning to this clonotype: Sequence at one end of the junction differs from germline and may be a read error. This chain links TRBV2 with TRBJ1-2; TRBD1 agrees at 8 bases. The CDR3 has 14 amino acids. Germline CDR1 SNHLY, CDR2 FYNNEI. The CDR3 is CASIIGQGPYAYTF. The CDR3, as DNA: TGTGCCAGCATTATCGGACAGGGTCCCTATGCCTACACCTTC.

The rearrangement joins TRBV6-2 or TRBV6-3 to TRBJ2-5, with D tentatively TRBD1 (5 bases). CDR3 length equals 14 residues. Germline V gives CDR1 MNHEY, CDR2 SVGEGT. The germline V and J ends were trimmed by 0 bases and 4 bases, with 9 bases remaining between them. CDR3 sequence: CASSYSMQGETQYF. Here the CDR3 DNA reads TGTGCCAGCAGTTACTCGATGCAGGGAGAGACCCAGTACTTC.

This clonotype turned up a few times. The gene calls are TRBV19 and TRBJ2-6, with D unresolved. CDR3 size: 13 residues. Looked up from germline, CDR1 is LNHDA and CDR2 is SQIVND (reference sequence). V was clipped by 4 bases and J by 5 bases, with 6 bases between them. The CDR3 DNA sequence: TGTGCCAGTAGTACCCCTTGGGCCAACGTCCTGACTTTC. Amino acid sequence: CASSTPWANVLTF.

The chain joins TRBV19 to TRBJ1-6; D gene ambiguous. The germline V and J ends were trimmed by 7 bases and 8 bases, with 21 bases remaining between them. Germline CDR1 LNHDA, CDR2 SQIVND (reference sequence). This CDR3 has 16 amino acids. CDR3 sequence reads: CASTPRSGPLHSPLHF. As DNA, the CDR3 is TGTGCCAGTACTCCGCGGAGTGGACCGTTGCATTCACCCCTCCACTTT.